This T cell receptor beta chain emerged from a study of T cell responses to AZD1222 COVID-19 vaccine. Only in-frame clones appear in the TCRdb table, and some are missing; sequencing was by immunoSEQ multiplex PCR. The repertoire includes 150,000 to 200,000 clones, about 87% of them detected once, and 5% to 7% sits in the top ten. V was trimmed by 3 bases and J by 7 bases, leaving 10 bases between them. The CDR3 extends over 13 amino acids. The germline gives CDR1 DFQATT, CDR2 SNEGSKA (reference sequence). The sequence derives from an adult in good health. The chain recombines TRBV20-1 with TRBJ1-6; no clear D gene. The source material was peripheral blood, sampled on day 0 of AZD1222 vaccination. The CDR3 nucleotides read TGCAGTGCTAGTCCTAAACAGAATTCACCCCTCCACTTT. Residues: CSASPKQNSPLHF.